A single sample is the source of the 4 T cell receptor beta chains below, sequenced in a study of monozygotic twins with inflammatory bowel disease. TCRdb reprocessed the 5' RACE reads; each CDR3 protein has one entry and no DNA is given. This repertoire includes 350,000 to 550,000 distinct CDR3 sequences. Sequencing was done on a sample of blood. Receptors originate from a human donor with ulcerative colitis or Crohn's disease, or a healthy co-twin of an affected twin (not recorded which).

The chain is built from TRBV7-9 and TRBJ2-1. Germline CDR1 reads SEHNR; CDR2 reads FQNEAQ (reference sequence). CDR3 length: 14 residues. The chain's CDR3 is CASNPEGYYNEQFF.

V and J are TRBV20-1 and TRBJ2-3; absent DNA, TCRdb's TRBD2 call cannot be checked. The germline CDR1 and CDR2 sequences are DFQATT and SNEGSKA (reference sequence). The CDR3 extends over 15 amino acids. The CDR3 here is CSARGLAGGLGTQYF.

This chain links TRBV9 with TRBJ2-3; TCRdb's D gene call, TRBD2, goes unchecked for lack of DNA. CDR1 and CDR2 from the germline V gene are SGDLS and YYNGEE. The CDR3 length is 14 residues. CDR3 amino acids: CASTREGSLDTQYF.

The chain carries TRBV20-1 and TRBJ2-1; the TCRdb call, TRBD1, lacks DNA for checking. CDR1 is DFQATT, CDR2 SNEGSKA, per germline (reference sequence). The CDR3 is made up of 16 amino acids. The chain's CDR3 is CSARGLGTGVVNEQFF.